Listed below are T cell receptor beta chains from one sample, sequenced in a study of blood T cells in healthy people across ages. MiXCR was run by TCRdb on the 5' RACE reads, yielding one entry per CDR3 protein. The table lists roughly 1.5 million distinct CDR3 sequences, 42% of them singletons. Sequenced: blood. These receptor sequences come from a woman in her late teens or twenties in good health. Each CDR3 is given with its conserved first and last residue. Each record gives: clone size, J gene, D gene, V gene, CDR3 protein, CDR3 DNA. D genes are given only for firm matches. Clone size, where shown, is once, few, many, or a class for clones that have expanded.

abundance: few
j_gene: TRBJ2-7
d_gene: TRBD1
v_gene: TRBV28
CDR3aa: CASTRPGQGYEQYF
CDR3nt: TGTGCCAGCACCAGACCGGGACAGGGTTACGAGCAGTACTTC

abundance: -
j_gene: TRBJ1-4
d_gene: -
v_gene: TRBV7-8
CDR3aa: CASIEGVAATNEKLFF
CDR3nt: TGTGCCAGCATCGAAGGGGTGGCAGCAACTAATGAAAAACTGTTTTTT

abundance: few
j_gene: TRBJ1-1
d_gene: -
v_gene: TRBV2
CDR3aa: CASMNTEAFF
CDR3nt: TGTGCCAGCATGAACACTGAAGCTTTCTTT

abundance: -
j_gene: TRBJ1-6
d_gene: -
v_gene: TRBV12-3/TRBV12-4
CDR3aa: CASSLDAASYNSPLHF
CDR3nt: TGTGCCAGCAGTTTGGATGCGGCCAGCTATAATTCACCCCTCCACTTT

abundance: few
j_gene: TRBJ1-1
d_gene: -
v_gene: TRBV3-1
CDR3aa: CASRQGPRTEAFF
CDR3nt: TGTGCCAGCAGGCAAGGGCCGCGCACTGAAGCTTTCTTT

abundance: few
j_gene: TRBJ2-4
d_gene: TRBD2
v_gene: TRBV11-1
CDR3aa: CASSPGTSGIAKNIQYF
CDR3nt: TGTGCCAGCAGCCCTGGGACTAGCGGAATAGCCAAAAACATTCAGTACTTC

abundance: -
j_gene: TRBJ1-5
d_gene: -
v_gene: TRBV15
CDR3aa: CATSRDTQDNQPQHF
CDR3nt: TGTGCCACCAGCAGAGATACGCAGGACAATCAGCCCCAGCATTTT

abundance: once
j_gene: TRBJ1-2
d_gene: -
v_gene: TRBV7-9
CDR3aa: CASSLVPRINYGYTF
CDR3nt: TGTGCCAGCAGCTTAGTCCCTAGGATTAACTATGGCTACACCTTC

abundance: once
j_gene: TRBJ2-3
d_gene: TRBD2
v_gene: TRBV6-2/TRBV6-3
CDR3aa: CASSPRLAAQYF
CDR3nt: TGTGCCAGCAGCCCCCGACTAGCTGCGCAGTATTTT

abundance: -
j_gene: TRBJ2-4
d_gene: TRBD1
v_gene: TRBV7-9
CDR3aa: CASRPSSGTGGSKNIQYF
CDR3nt: TGTGCCAGCAGGCCCTCCTCCGGGACAGGGGGCTCGAAAAACATTCAGTACTTC

abundance: many
j_gene: TRBJ2-3
d_gene: -
v_gene: TRBV5-1
CDR3aa: CASSVPGRGARTDTQYF
CDR3nt: TGCGCCAGCAGCGTTCCAGGGAGGGGGGCCCGCACAGATACGCAGTATTTT

abundance: -
j_gene: TRBJ2-7
d_gene: -
v_gene: TRBV6-2/TRBV6-3
CDR3aa: CASSFPSGPRRSYNEQYF
CDR3nt: TGTGCCAGCAGTTTCCCCTCCGGACCCCGAAGATCCTACAATGAGCAGTACTTC

abundance: -
j_gene: TRBJ1-1
d_gene: -
v_gene: TRBV7-3
CDR3aa: CASSLTGRYTEAFF
CDR3nt: TGTGCCAGCAGCTTAACGGGACGTTATACTGAAGCTTTCTTT

abundance: -
j_gene: TRBJ2-7
d_gene: TRBD1
v_gene: TRBV6-1
CDR3aa: CASSARTGTYEQYF
CDR3nt: TGTGCCAGCAGTGCTCGGACAGGGACGTACGAGCAGTACTTC

abundance: few
j_gene: TRBJ2-3
d_gene: TRBD2
v_gene: TRBV30
CDR3aa: CAWSPGTSGITDTQYF
CDR3nt: TGTGCCTGGAGTCCCGGGACTAGCGGTATCACAGATACGCAGTATTTT

abundance: few
j_gene: TRBJ1-5
d_gene: TRBD1
v_gene: TRBV4-1
CDR3aa: CASSHGQGLNQPQHF
CDR3nt: TGCGCCAGCAGCCATGGACAGGGGCTGAATCAGCCCCAGCATTTT

abundance: few
j_gene: TRBJ1-2
d_gene: TRBD1
v_gene: TRBV9
CDR3aa: CASSVGRGPHGYTF
CDR3nt: TGTGCCAGCAGCGTGGGTAGGGGGCCCCATGGCTACACCTTC

abundance: -
j_gene: TRBJ2-1
d_gene: -
v_gene: TRBV4-2
CDR3aa: CASSPTGTGHNEQFF
CDR3nt: TGTGCCAGCAGCCCTACGGGAACTGGCCACAATGAGCAGTTCTTC

abundance: -
j_gene: TRBJ2-2
d_gene: -
v_gene: TRBV29-1
CDR3aa: CSVEKHDTGELFF
CDR3nt: TGCAGCGTTGAAAAACACGACACCGGGGAGCTGTTTTTT

abundance: -
j_gene: TRBJ2-3
d_gene: TRBD2
v_gene: TRBV5-1
CDR3aa: CASSLASGLDTQYF
CDR3nt: TGCGCCAGCAGCTTGGCTAGCGGATTAGATACGCAGTATTTT

abundance: -
j_gene: TRBJ2-1
d_gene: TRBD1
v_gene: TRBV28
CDR3aa: CASIRDSYNEQFF
CDR3nt: TGTGCCAGCATTCGGGACAGCTACAATGAGCAGTTCTTC

abundance: -
j_gene: TRBJ1-5
d_gene: TRBD1
v_gene: TRBV20-1
CDR3aa: CSATQDRDQPQHF
CDR3nt: TGCAGTGCTACCCAGGACAGGGACCAGCCCCAGCATTTT